This T cell receptor (beta chain) was profiled in a study of regulatory T cells in long-lasting Graves disease. This clonotype appeared a few times. Time point here: newly diagnosed GD, antithyroid drugs for less than 3 months. Making the TCR library involved RNA that had been extracted from PBMCs. An endocrinology department in Xi'an, China, recruited the patients. Sequencing libraries for TCR beta were prepared with iRepertoire HTBI primers and Arm-PCR of CDR3 regions. TCRdb reprocessed the multiplex PCR reads with MiXCR, giving one entry per CDR3 protein. Of about 350,000 distinct CDR3 sequences listed, about a sixth are singletons. With 4 bases removed from V and 2 bases from J, the gap between germline ends came to 14 bases. Germline V gene lookup returns CDR1 LGHNA and CDR2 YSLEER. CDR3 length: 15 amino acids. Separately, the same data were catalogued under a study of T cells in Graves' hyperthyroidism and ophthalmopathy. That source reports: A lack of ophthalmopathy progression within 18 months defined stable Graves' hyperthyroidism. Ophthalmopathy, which appeared later, was predicted by the model a median about 6.8 months before onset.

This specimen was peripheral blood mononuclear cells (PBMCs), taken at new diagnosis, from a patient treated with antithyroid drugs. The TCR originated in a man in his forties or fifties with Graves disease. The genes are TRBV4-3 and TRBJ2-5; either TRBD1 or TRBD2 may supply D (5 bases each). CDR3 in amino acids: CASSPGRESQETQYF. Written as DNA, the CDR3 is TGCGCCAGCAGCCCCGGCAGGGAGAGTCAAGAGACCCAGTACTTC.